This T cell receptor (beta chain) was observed in a study of blood T cells in healthy people across ages. The individuals who served as donors were healthy Caucasians living in Russia, aged roughly 6 to 90. Isolated per sample were at least 6 million PBMCs. Total RNA, at least 6 micrograms per sample, came from PBMCs. A second PCR of 7 to 11 cycles used a sample-barcoded 5' primer and a J-beta primer mix. TCRdb ran MiXCR on the 5' RACE reads and lists one entry per CDR3 protein. Of about 1.4 million distinct CDR3 sequences detected, almost 60% appear once; the ten largest clones hold roughly 7%. From germline, CDR1 is SGHDN and CDR2 FVKESK. The CDR3 length is 15 residues. V was shortened by 0 bases and J by 7 bases, with 15 bases between the two germline ends.

This chain joins TRBV14 and TRBJ1-2; TRBD1 is a possible D gene (6 bases). The sample comprised blood. This receptor was taken from a man aged 18 to 29 in good health. CDR3 sequence: CASSQEESGGSGYTF. In DNA form, the CDR3 reads TGTGCCAGCAGCCAAGAAGAGTCGGGGGGCTCTGGCTACACCTTC. The full variable domain, its missing parts supplied by reference TRBV14 and TRBJ1-2, is EAGVTQFPSHSVIEKGQTVTLRCDPISGHDNLYWYRRVMGKEIKFLLHFVKESKQDESGMPNNRFLAERTGGTYSTLKVQPAELEDSGVYFCASSQEESGGSGYTFGSGTRLTVV.